This T cell receptor (beta chain) was recovered during a study of blood T cell repertoires in COVID-19. Overall study context: T cells, B-cell-depleted T cells, or PBMCs provided the cDNA or gDNA that served as material.

Followed longitudinally, the Seattle patients had been enrolled during active infection. CDR3 size: 16 residues. Germline CDR1 and CDR2: SGHAT and FQNNGV. Trimming removed 1 base from V and 0 bases from J; junction bases left unmatched: 2. Per the original methods: Using reference gene primer amplification, nucleated cell counts were estimated. Sequencing used immunoSEQ multiplex PCR; TCRdb keeps in-frame clones, though not all of them. Clone size and V and J calls were adopted from that table, with D and trimming inferred from the DNA. The sample has fewer than 250,000 clones, around 84% seen once. The receptor was isolated from a man in his forties or fifties with COVID-19, enrolled during active disease. V is TRBV11-2 and J is TRBJ1-4; TRBD1 aligns across 7 bases. Sequenced: peripheral blood. CDR3 loop: CASSLGGQATNEKLFF. The CDR3 region has the DNA TGTGCCAGCAGCTTAGGTGGACAGGCAACTAATGAAAAACTGTTTTTT. Supplemented by reference TRBV11-2 and TRBJ1-4, the full variable domain reads EAGVAQSPRYKIIEKRQSVAFWCNPISGHATLYWYQQILGQGPKLLIQFQNNGVVDDSQLPKDRFSAERLKGVDSTLKIQPAKLEDSAVYLCASSLGGQATNEKLFFGSGTQLSVL.